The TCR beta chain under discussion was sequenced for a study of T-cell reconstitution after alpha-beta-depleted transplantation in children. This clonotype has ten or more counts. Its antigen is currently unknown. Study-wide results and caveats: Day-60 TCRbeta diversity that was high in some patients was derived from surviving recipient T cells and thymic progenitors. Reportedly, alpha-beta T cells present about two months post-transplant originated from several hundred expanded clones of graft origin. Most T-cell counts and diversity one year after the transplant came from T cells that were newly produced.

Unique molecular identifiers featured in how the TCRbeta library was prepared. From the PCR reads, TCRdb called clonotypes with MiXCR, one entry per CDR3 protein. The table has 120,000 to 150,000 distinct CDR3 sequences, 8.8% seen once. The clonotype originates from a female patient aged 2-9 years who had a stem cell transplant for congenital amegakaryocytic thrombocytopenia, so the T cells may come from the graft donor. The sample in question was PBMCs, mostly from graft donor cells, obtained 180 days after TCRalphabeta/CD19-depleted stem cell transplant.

CDR3 sequence (DNA): TGCAGCGTTGAAGATACGCTAGCGAGCACAGATACGCAGTATTTT. It codes for CSVEDTLASTDTQYF. The genes are TRBV29-1 and TRBJ2-3; possibly TRBD2 for D (6 bases). This CDR3 comprises 15 residues. In germline, CDR1 is SQVTM, CDR2 ANQGSEA. Trimming shortened V by 0 bases and J by 0 bases, and 10 bases separated the two germline ends.